This TCR beta chain was found in a study of CD8+CD57+ T cells in acquired aplastic anemia. Background on the study: Sorted CD4+ and CD8+ cell DNA averaged 3.2 ug.

This clonotype was counted many times. Its cognate antigen is unknown. This CDR3 region has 15 residues. V was shortened by 0 bases and J by 7 bases, with 13 bases between the two germline ends. Germline CDR1 and CDR2: LGHNA and YSLEER. Study results and limitations: Around 29 CD8+ CDR3 sequences were shared between patients and controls.

Profiles of TCR beta VDJ and CDR3 were generated from a genomic DNA template. TCRdb called the reads again in MiXCR, with one record for every CDR3 protein. This table has hundreds of thousands of distinct CDR3 sequences, 65% to 80% appearing once. Material for sequencing was sorted CD4+, CD8+, or CD8+CD57+ T cells (not recorded which) from PBMCs. This chain links TRBV4-3 with TRBJ1-5; D is uncertain. This sequence was found in a human donor in good health, serving as a control. CDR3 DNA sequence: TGCGCCAGCAGCCAAGATTTTCGGGTAGGGCAGCCCCAGCATTTT. It translates to CASSQDFRVGQPQHF.